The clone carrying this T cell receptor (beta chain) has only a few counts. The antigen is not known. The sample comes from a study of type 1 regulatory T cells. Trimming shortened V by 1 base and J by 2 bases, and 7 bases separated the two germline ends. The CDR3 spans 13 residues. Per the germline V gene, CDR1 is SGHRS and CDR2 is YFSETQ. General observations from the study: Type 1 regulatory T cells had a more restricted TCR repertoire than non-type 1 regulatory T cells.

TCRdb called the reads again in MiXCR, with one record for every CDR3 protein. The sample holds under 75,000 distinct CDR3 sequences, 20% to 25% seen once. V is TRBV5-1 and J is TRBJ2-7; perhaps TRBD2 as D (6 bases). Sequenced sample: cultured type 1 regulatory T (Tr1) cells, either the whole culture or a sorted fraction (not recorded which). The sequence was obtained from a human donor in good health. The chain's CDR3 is CASSLRGTYEQYF. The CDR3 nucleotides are TGCGCCAGCAGCTTGCGGGGGACCTACGAGCAGTACTTC.